This T cell receptor (beta chain) was sequenced for a study of cytomegalovirus exposure and HLA in healthy donors. Study findings and constraints: Presence/absence analyses assumed roughly uniform sequencing depth across donors. The investigators catalogued under 200 TCR beta chains as cytomegalovirus-associated. Cytomegalovirus status, reportedly, was diagnosed with high specificity and sensitivity by the classifier.

Regarding this clone: Its target is not known.

The PCR ran on 60 Vbeta and 13 Jbeta primers. This table comes from immunoSEQ multiplex PCR, and its TCRdb copy is limited to in-frame clones, with some not included. Of 95,000 to 100,000 clones in the sample, about 74% are singletons; the top ten hold approximately 1.8%. Nominal health characterized the donors when sampled, though unrecorded immune exposures were likely. The receptor's source is a male donor in good health and CMV-seronegative. Source material: PBMCs.

CDR3: CASSPRLNNEQFF. CDR3 sequence (DNA): TGTGCCAGCAGCCCCCGACTCAACAATGAGCAGTTCTTC. This chain connects TRBV7-9 to TRBJ2-1, with D hard to call. V lost 5 bases, J lost 5 bases, and 10 bases lay in between. This CDR3 region has 13 residues. The V gene's germline CDR1 is SEHNR and CDR2 FQNEAQ (reference sequence).